Listed below are T cell receptor beta chains from one sample, sequenced in a study of OX40 agonist ivuxolimab in advanced cancers. Here immunoSEQ multiplex PCR was the method, and the copy in TCRdb shows in-frame clones only, minus some. The data contain about 96,000 clones, 84% of them singletons. Sequencing was performed on CD4+ or CD8+ T cells sorted from blood, taken in a trial of the OX40 agonist ivuxolimab. Receptors were obtained from an adult with an advanced solid tumor such as melanoma, head and neck, liver or kidney cancer. Both conserved end residues are part of each CDR3. The D gene is left open where the match is weak. A clone size is listed for some rows: how often the clone was seen (once, few, many), or a class if it is expanded.

d_gene | abundance | len | j_gene | v_gene | CDR3nt | CDR3aa
- | - | 15 | TRBJ2-2 | TRBV5-1 | TGCGCCAGCAGCCAAACAGTAACGAACACCGGGGAGCTGTTTTTT | CASSQTVTNTGELFF
- | - | 14 | TRBJ2-7 | TRBV5-1 | TGCGCCAGCACTCCGGGAACAGGACCCTACGAGCAGTACTTC | CASTPGTGPYEQYF
- | - | 13 | TRBJ2-3 | TRBV6-1 | TGTGCCAGCGGGGGGACAGCGGTAGATACGCAGTATTTT | CASGGTAVDTQYF
- | few | 13 | TRBJ1-5 | TRBV7-9 | TGTGCCAGCAGCTTTGCAGGGGATCAGCCCCAGCATTTT | CASSFAGDQPQHF
TRBD2 | - | 14 | TRBJ2-7 | TRBV7-2 | TGTGCCAGCACCCTAGCGGGGAGCTCCTACGAGCAGTACTTC | CASTLAGSSYEQYF
- | - | 13 | TRBJ2-1 | TRBV7-2 | TGTGCCAGCAGCCAGAGCTCCTACAATGAGCAGTTCTTC | CASSQSSYNEQFF
TRBD2 | - | 17 | TRBJ2-7 | TRBV15 | TGTGCCACCAGCCGAAAAGGGCGACTAGCGGGAGACAACGAGCAGTACTTC | CATSRKGRLAGDNEQYF
TRBD1 | - | 13 | TRBJ2-3 | TRBV10-3 | TGTGCCACCGCAGGGGGCGAGGCAGATACGCAGTATTTT | CATAGGEADTQYF
TRBD2 | - | 15 | TRBJ2-7 | TRBV7-8 | TGTGCCAGCAGCTTAGAATCTAGCGGAGACTACGAGCAGTACTTC | CASSLESSGDYEQYF
TRBD2 | - | 14 | TRBJ2-3 | TRBV2 | TGTGCCAGCCGCGGGGGGGGCGGTCGAGATACGCAGTATTTT | CASRGGGGRDTQYF
- | - | 14 | TRBJ1-2 | TRBV23-1 | TGCGCCAGCAGTCCCCCCCGGGACAAGTTGGTCTACACCTTC | CASSPPRDKLVYTF
- | - | 17 | TRBJ1-2 | TRBV5-6 | TGTGCCAGCAGCCGTTATAGGGGAGGGGTCCCTAACTATGGCTACACCTTC | CASSRYRGGVPNYGYTF
- | - | 15 | TRBJ1-1 | TRBV9 | TGTGCCAGCAGCGCGCTCGGTTTTTCGGACACTGAAGCTTTCTTT | CASSALGFSDTEAFF
TRBD1 | few | 12 | TRBJ1-1 | TRBV29-1 | TGCAGCGTTGTGGCACAGGGGTGGGAGACTTTCTTT | CSVVAQGWETFF
TRBD1 | - | 15 | TRBJ1-2 | TRBV7-3 | TGTGCCAGCAGCCCCACCCCGACAGGGGGAGGAGGCTACACCTTC | CASSPTPTGGGGYTF
TRBD1 | - | 15 | TRBJ1-1 | TRBV28 | TGTGCCAGCAGTTTGGCTCCGGGACAGGGGACTGAAGCTTTCTTT | CASSLAPGQGTEAFF
TRBD1 | - | 14 | TRBJ1-2 | TRBV5-6 | TGTGCCAGCAGCCACGTACAGGGGTCCTATGGCTACACCTTC | CASSHVQGSYGYTF
TRBD2 | - | 12 | TRBJ2-5 | TRBV30 | TGTGCCTGGAGTGTAGCGGGGGGAACCCAGTACTTC | CAWSVAGGTQYF
- | - | 13 | TRBJ2-7 | TRBV30 | TGTGCCTGGAGTGGAGGGGTCGCCTACGAGCAGTACTTC | CAWSGGVAYEQYF
- | - | 16 | TRBJ1-5 | TRBV7-8 | TGTGCCAGCAGCTCGTACAGGGTCCCTAGCAATCAGCCCCAGCATTTT | CASSSYRVPSNQPQHF
- | - | 14 | TRBJ1-4 | TRBV6-1 | TGTGCCAGCAGTGCAGACAAGGGTAATGAAAAACTGTTTTTT | CASSADKGNEKLFF
TRBD2 | - | 14 | TRBJ2-7 | TRBV27 | TGTGCCAGCAGTTCCCTAGCGGGGTCCTACGAGCAGTACTTC | CASSSLAGSYEQYF
- | - | 14 | TRBJ2-2 | TRBV9 | TGTGCCAGCAGCGTAGACGGAGGAACCGGGGAGCTGTTTTTT | CASSVDGGTGELFF
TRBD1 | - | 12 | TRBJ1-2 | TRBV2 | TGTGCCGGCCGGACAGGGGTCTATGGCTACACCTTC | CAGRTGVYGYTF
- | - | 16 | TRBJ2-4 | TRBV7-3 | TGTGCCAGCAGCTTAGGCGGGGCCTCAAGCCAAAACATTCAGTACTTC | CASSLGGASSQNIQYF
- | - | 12 | TRBJ2-7 | TRBV5-3 | TGTGCCAGCAGCTCCCTTTCCTACGAGCAGTACTTC | CASSSLSYEQYF
- | - | 15 | TRBJ1-2 | TRBV18 | TGTGCCAGCTCACCACCACAGCGAGCTAACTATGGCTACACCTTC | CASSPPQRANYGYTF
- | - | 15 | TRBJ1-2 | TRBV6-5 | TGTGCCAGCAGTTCGCCGGGCCAGTCTAACTATGGCTACACCTTC | CASSSPGQSNYGYTF
- | - | 12 | TRBJ2-7 | TRBV7-2 | TGTGCCAGCAGCTTAGTAAGCTACGAGCAGTACTTC | CASSLVSYEQYF
- | - | 15 | TRBJ2-7 | TRBV2 | TGTGCCAGCAGGTTGACAGGAGCCTCCAACTACGAGCAGTACTTC | CASRLTGASNYEQYF
- | once | 14 | TRBJ1-1 | TRBV9 | TGTGCCAGCAGCGTAGTGCAGGGGAGCACTGAAGCTTTCTTT | CASSVVQGSTEAFF
TRBD2 | - | 15 | TRBJ2-2 | TRBV6-4 | TGTGCCAGCAGTGACGGAGCGGGGGGAATCGGGGAGCTGTTTTTT | CASSDGAGGIGELFF
TRBD2 | few | 15 | TRBJ2-7 | TRBV27 | TGTGCCAGCAGTTCATCTAGCGGGGGAACCTACGAGCAGTACTTC | CASSSSSGGTYEQYF
TRBD2 | - | 15 | TRBJ2-7 | TRBV5-6 | TGTGCCAGCAGCCACCGACTGACGGGAGGCTACGAGCAGTACTTC | CASSHRLTGGYEQYF
- | - | 11 | TRBJ1-2 | TRBV28 | TGTGCCAGCGGGACTAACTATGGCTACACCTTC | CASGTNYGYTF
- | - | 17 | TRBJ1-1 | TRBV7-3 | TGTGCCAGCAGCTTAATACCTTTGACCACCTACCCCCCCGAAGCTTTCTTT | CASSLIPLTTYPPEAFF
- | - | 13 | TRBJ1-5 | TRBV27 | TGTGCCAGCAGTTTAGCGGGGGGTCAGCCCCAGCATTTT | CASSLAGGQPQHF
- | - | 11 | TRBJ2-7 | TRBV7-6 | TGTGCCAGCAGCTTAGGGGCCGAGCAGTACTTC | CASSLGAEQYF
TRBD2 | - | 14 | TRBJ2-7 | TRBV5-1 | TGCGCCAGCAGCTTTAGCGGGAGCTCCTACGAGCAGTACTTC | CASSFSGSSYEQYF
TRBD1 | - | 15 | TRBJ1-1 | TRBV25-1 | TGTGCCAGCAGTCCGCCGACAGGGGGTAACACTGAAGCTTTCTTT | CASSPPTGGNTEAFF
TRBD2 | - | 15 | TRBJ2-3 | TRBV5-1 | TGCGCCAGCAGCTTGGTGGGGACTAGCGCAGATACGCAGTATTTT | CASSLVGTSADTQYF
TRBD1 | - | 14 | TRBJ2-7 | TRBV7-2 | TGTGCCAGCAGCTCAACGACAGGGGCCTACGAGCAGTACTTC | CASSSTTGAYEQYF
- | - | 13 | TRBJ2-3 | TRBV5-1 | TGCGCCAGCAGCTTGGGTATGGCAGATACGCAGTATTTT | CASSLGMADTQYF
- | few | 16 | TRBJ1-1 | TRBV21-1 | TGTGCCAGCAGCCCCTCCCCGACAGCGGGGAACACTGAAGCTTTCTTT | CASSPSPTAGNTEAFF
TRBD1 | - | 15 | TRBJ2-7 | TRBV28 | TGTGCCAGCAGTGGACCGGGACAGGGGGCGAACGAGCAGTACTTC | CASSGPGQGANEQYF
TRBD1 | few | 15 | TRBJ2-3 | TRBV5-6 | TGTGCCAGCAGCTTGGATGGGACAGGGGCAGATACGCAGTATTTT | CASSLDGTGADTQYF
TRBD2 | - | 17 | TRBJ2-1 | TRBV4-1 | TGCGCCAGCAGCCAAGAAGAGTCACAGCGGGGGGCAAATGAGCAGTTCTTC | CASSQEESQRGANEQFF
- | - | 16 | TRBJ1-2 | TRBV6-1 | TGTGCCAGCAGTGACCTCCGGCAGGAAGCGGCCTATGGCTACACCTTC | CASSDLRQEAAYGYTF
- | - | 14 | TRBJ1-1 | TRBV29-1 | TGCAGCGTTGAATTGGGCAGGGGTAGCACTGAAGCTTTCTTT | CSVELGRGSTEAFF
- | - | 13 | TRBJ1-5 | TRBV27 | TGTGCCAGCGGCCTACAGGGCAATCAGCCCCAGCATTTT | CASGLQGNQPQHF
- | few | 14 | TRBJ2-5 | TRBV15 | TGTGCCACCAGCACCCCCGACGAAGGAGAGACCCAGTACTTC | CATSTPDEGETQYF
- | - | 15 | TRBJ2-1 | TRBV4-1 | TGCGCCAGCAGCCAAGTGCAGGTCACCAACAATGAGCAGTTCTTC | CASSQVQVTNNEQFF
- | - | 8 | TRBJ1-2 | TRBV30 | TGTGCCTCCTCCCCGGGGACCTTC | CASSPGTF
- | - | 12 | TRBJ2-1 | TRBV18 | TGTGCCAGCTCACCGGTTCCTAATGAGCAGTTCTTC | CASSPVPNEQFF
TRBD1 | - | 14 | TRBJ2-5 | TRBV19 | TGTGCCTCTTCCAAGACAGGGGCGGAAGAGACCCAGTACTTC | CASSKTGAEETQYF
TRBD1 | - | 16 | TRBJ2-1 | TRBV7-6 | TGTGCCAGCAGCACAATGACAGGGGGCTCCTACAATGAGCAGTTCTTC | CASSTMTGGSYNEQFF
- | - | 13 | TRBJ1-1 | TRBV9 | TGTGCCAGCAGCGTAGCCGGGAACACTGAAGCTTTCTTT | CASSVAGNTEAFF
TRBD1 | - | 13 | TRBJ1-3 | TRBV6-1 | TGTGCCAGCGGACAGGCCCCTGGAAACACCATATATTTT | CASGQAPGNTIYF
- | - | 15 | TRBJ1-6 | TRBV19 | TGTGCCAGTAGAACTTTAGCCAGCCAAAATTCACCCCTCCACTTT | CASRTLASQNSPLHF